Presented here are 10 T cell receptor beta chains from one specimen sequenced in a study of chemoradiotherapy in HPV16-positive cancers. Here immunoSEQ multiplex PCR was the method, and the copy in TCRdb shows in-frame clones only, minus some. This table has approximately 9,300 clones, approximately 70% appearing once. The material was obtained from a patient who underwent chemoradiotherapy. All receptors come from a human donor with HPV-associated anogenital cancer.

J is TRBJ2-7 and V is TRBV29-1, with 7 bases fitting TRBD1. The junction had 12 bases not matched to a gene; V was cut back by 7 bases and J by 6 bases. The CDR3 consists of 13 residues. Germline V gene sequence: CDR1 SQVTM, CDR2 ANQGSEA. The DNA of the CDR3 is TGCAGCGGGGGGATTACAGGGGAAGGCGAGCAGTACTTC. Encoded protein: CSGGITGEGEQYF.

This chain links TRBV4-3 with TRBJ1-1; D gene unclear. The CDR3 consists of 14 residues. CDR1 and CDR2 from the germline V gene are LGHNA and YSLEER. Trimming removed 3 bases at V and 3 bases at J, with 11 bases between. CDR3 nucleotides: TGCGCCAGCAGCCAGGAGGAGAGGGACACTGAAGCTTTCTTT. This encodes CASSQEERDTEAFF.

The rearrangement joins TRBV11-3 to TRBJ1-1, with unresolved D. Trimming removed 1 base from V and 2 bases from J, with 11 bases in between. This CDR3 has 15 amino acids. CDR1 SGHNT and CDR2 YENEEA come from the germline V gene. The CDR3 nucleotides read TGTGCCAGCAGCTTAGTTACAGATTCTAACACTGAAGCTTTCTTT. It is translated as CASSLVTDSNTEAFF.

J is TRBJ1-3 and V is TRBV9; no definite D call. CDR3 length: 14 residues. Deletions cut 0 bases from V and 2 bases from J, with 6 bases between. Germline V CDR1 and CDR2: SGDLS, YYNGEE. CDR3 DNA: TGTGCCAGCAGCGTAGACACGGCTGGAAACACCATATATTTT. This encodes CASSVDTAGNTIYF.

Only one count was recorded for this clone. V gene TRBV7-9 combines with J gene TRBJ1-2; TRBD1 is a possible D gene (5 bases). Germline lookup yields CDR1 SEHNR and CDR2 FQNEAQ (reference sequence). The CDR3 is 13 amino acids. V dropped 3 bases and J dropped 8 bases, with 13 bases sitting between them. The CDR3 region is CASSLGDLYGYTF. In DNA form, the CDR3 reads TGTGCCAGCAGCTTGGGGGACCTCTACGGCTACACCTTC. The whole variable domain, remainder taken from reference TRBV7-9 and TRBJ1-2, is DTGVSQNPRHKITKRGQNVTFRCDPISEHNRLYWYRQTLGQGPEFLTYFQNEAQLEKSRLLSDRFSAERPKGSFSTLEIQRTEQGDSAMYLCASSLGDLYGYTFGSGTRLTVV.

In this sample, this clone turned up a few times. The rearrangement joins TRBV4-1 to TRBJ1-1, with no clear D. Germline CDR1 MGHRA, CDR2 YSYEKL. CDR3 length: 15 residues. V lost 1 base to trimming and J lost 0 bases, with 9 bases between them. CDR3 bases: TGCGCCAGCAGCCAAGGGCGGGAGATGAACACTGAAGCTTTCTTT. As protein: CASSQGREMNTEAFF.

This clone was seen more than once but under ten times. CDR3 region: CASSPGANVLTF. The CDR3 DNA follows: TGTGCCAGTAGTCCTGGGGCCAACGTCCTGACTTTC. This chain joins TRBV19 and TRBJ2-6, with unresolved D. CDR3 length equals 12 residues. Germline V gene data show CDR1 as LNHDA and CDR2 as SQIVND (reference sequence). V was trimmed by 5 bases and J by 2 bases, leaving 1 base between them.

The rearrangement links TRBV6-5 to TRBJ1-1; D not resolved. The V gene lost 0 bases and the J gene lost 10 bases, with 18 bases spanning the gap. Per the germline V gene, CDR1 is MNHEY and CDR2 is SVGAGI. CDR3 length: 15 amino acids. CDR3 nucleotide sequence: TGTGCCAGCAGTTACTCGTCCCAGGATGGCCTTGGAGCTTTCTTT. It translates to CASSYSSQDGLGAFF.

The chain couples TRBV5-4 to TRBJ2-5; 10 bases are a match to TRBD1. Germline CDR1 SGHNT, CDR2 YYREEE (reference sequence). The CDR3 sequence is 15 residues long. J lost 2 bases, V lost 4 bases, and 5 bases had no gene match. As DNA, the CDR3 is TGTGCCAGCAGCCCACGGACAGGGGGGCAAGAGACCCAGTACTTC. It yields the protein CASSPRTGGQETQYF.

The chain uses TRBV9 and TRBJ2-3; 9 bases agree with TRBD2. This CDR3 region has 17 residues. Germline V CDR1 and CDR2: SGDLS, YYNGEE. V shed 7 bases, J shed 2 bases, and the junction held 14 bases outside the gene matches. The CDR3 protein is CASGRTGRGGNTDTQYF. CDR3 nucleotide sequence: TGTGCCAGCGGACGTACCGGGCGGGGGGGCAACACAGATACGCAGTATTTT.